The source of this T cell receptor (beta chain) is a study of shared clonotypes between healthy human individuals (dated by TCRdb to 2020 to 2021). Study-level background: A few men and a couple of women, aged 18 to 49 years, made up the cohort. For each donor, CD4 naive and CD4 memory were each given three plates, CD8 naive was given two plates, and CD8 memory was given one plate. Blood TCR repertoires of several healthy adults were deeply sequenced to estimate repertoire size and the extent of clonotype sharing between individuals. To increase sequencing depth and limit assay-specific biases, TCR repertoire library preparation and sequencing were carried out by different laboratories using diverse techniques. Between about 0.9 and 8.9 billion PBMCs per donor were obtained by leukapheresis.

TCR CDR3 regions were amplified from genomic DNA by multiplex PCR using the deep immunoSEQ assay. Extracted genomic DNA from each cell subset was distributed evenly across all wells of several immunoSEQ 96-well plates, and each plate was treated as a replicate. For sorted subsets, 150 to 250 ng genomic DNA, equal to about 30,000 T cell genomes, was loaded into each replicate PCR. Purified libraries were quantified with a Qubit 3.0 fluorometer, sized on a Bioanalyzer 2100, and re-quantified with the KAPA Library Quantification kit. Every immunoSEQ 96-well plate was sequenced on a separate single-read 150-cycle Illumina NextSeq 550 flow cell. For the original study's pipeline: The immunoSEQ output contained only junctional sequences without quality scores, so filtering could not match that applied to full-length reads. To assign V/J genes and CDR3, sequences were annotated using PyIR, a Python wrapper for IgBLAST v1.9, with IMGT germline references. Reads were filtered out if the reads had weak V/J assignments (E-value above 1e-6), no CDR3, stop codons, out-of-frame junctions, or ambiguous translated residues. V3J clonotypes were defined as sequences sharing an identical inferred V gene, J gene, and CDR3 amino acid sequence. The percentage overlap between two repertoires was calculated by dividing the number of shared unique clonotypes by the size of the smaller repertoire. Three approaches were used to assess repertoire richness: RTK rarefaction, the Chao1 estimator, and Recon v2.1 estimates of unobserved clonotypes. Generation probabilities for all TCRbeta clonotypes obtained by the gDNA method from a handful of donors were computed using OLGA. TCRdb carries this immuneACCESS record with in-frame sequences only. Its versions omit some clonotypes, under half of them owing to an unresolved V gene in the studies checked, with the rest unexplained. That table is the source of V, J and clone size, and D and trimming were worked out from the DNA. The sample table contains tens of thousands of clones; only one count was recorded for about 64% of them. The biggest ten clones account for roughly half of the sample.

Study-level results and caveats: Estimated clonotype richness was generally larger for naive than for memory subsets. Even with the large sequencing depth, rarefaction of the sorted-subset datasets indicated that sequencing was incomplete. Based on pairwise subsampling, the degree of clonotype sharing among donors was expected to be affected by sequencing depth. Only blood was sampled, and tissue TCR repertoires likely differ from those in blood. Because the study included a small number of donors, the genetic and exposure-history diversity represented was limited. Compared with non-shared clonotypes, the clonotypes found in all four sorted-subset donors had higher generation probabilities. Across a few donors, around 5% of naive CD4, around 3.3% of naive CD8, under 2.5% of memory CD4, and 0.4% of memory CD8 clonotypes were shared.

Concerning this clone itself: Its antigen is not yet known. No much larger clone is present one base from it, and per-base qualities are unavailable.

Donors were healthy HIV-negative adults with no recently reported acute infections or vaccinations. Every donor was a Caucasian adult living in Nashville, Tennessee, USA. CD8 memory samples consisted of magnetically selected CD45RO+ cells combined with CCR7-negative CD45RA+ effector memory (TemRA) cells. After blood collection by leukapheresis, PBMCs were isolated using Ficoll-Histopaque density gradient centrifugation and then cryopreserved in the vapor phase of liquid nitrogen. Analytical flow cytometry was used to check the purity and quantity of every magnetically sorted T cell population. Each sorted fraction had its genomic DNA isolated and then quantified by UV absorbance on a Nanodrop 2000c. The clonotype was recovered from a man aged 25 to 40 in good health. Input material: memory CD8+ T cells sorted from blood. The cell subset or site label corresponds to: CD45RO+ cells pooled with CCR7-negative TemRA cells.

The CDR3 protein is CASSNLTTGTQYF. At the DNA level, the sequence is TGTGCCAGCAGCAACCTAACTACAGGTACGCAGTATTTT. Recombination connected TRBV21-1 to TRBJ2-3; whether TRBD1, the table's D call, matches the DNA was not checked. TRBV21-1 is described as a pseudogene. The CDR3 runs 13 amino acids, cysteine and phenylalanine included. Only the CDR3 DNA is retained, 39 bases long and in frame from the first base.